This TCR beta chain was retrieved from a study of blood T cell repertoires in COVID-19. Recruitment covered about two dozen US areas and drew participants whose ages spanned roughly 18 to 95 years. This clone showed up just a few times. TCRdb's table, derived via immunoSEQ multiplex PCR, lists solely in-frame clones and lacks some. The repertoire holds a few hundred thousand clones, with around 91% as singletons. Per germline, CDR1 MNHEY and CDR2 SVGAGI. The CDR3 consists of 15 residues. Trimming cost V 6 bases and J 5 bases, with 18 bases left between them. The genes are TRBV6-5 and TRBJ2-3; tentative D call: TRBD2 (5 bases). This sequence originates from a man younger than 45 who had recovered from COVID-19. Sequencing was done on a sample of PBMCs or T cells enriched from blood (not recorded which). The chain's CDR3 is CASSPGLPAGDTQYF. CDR3 nucleotides: TGTGCCAGCAGCCCGGGATTACCCGCTGGAGATACGCAGTATTTT.